The entry below gives a single TCR beta chain sequence along with its context. The antigen is undetermined. The data were taken from a study of post-analysis software for immune sequencing data. Turning to the study itself: Both relapsing-remitting and secondary progressive multiple sclerosis featured among the disease courses, as did progressive-relapsing multiple sclerosis.

Study-level points and caveats: Controls had significantly higher normalized Chao1 diversity than multiple sclerosis patients. In patients, TRBV5-6, TRBV5-1 and TRBV20-1 belonged to five TRBV segments found more frequently than in controls. When the samples were clustered directly with F measure, those that had been prepared in the same batch showed strong co-clustering.

V lost 7 bases and J 11 bases, leaving 24 bases between the germline ends. The germline V gene has CDR1 SGHRS and CDR2 YFSETQ. This CDR3 spans 14 amino acids. Researchers reported that TCR beta cDNA libraries carried unique molecular identifiers. Input amounts of 1 to 10 million T cells were used. These gave 500,000 or so cDNA molecules, so each molecule approximated one T cell. TCRdb re-called the PCR reads with MiXCR, one entry per CDR3 protein. Of about 770,000 distinct CDR3 sequences in the sample, around 45% are singletons; the top ten hold approximately 5%. V usage is TRBV5-1 and J usage is TRBJ2-5, with D possibly TRBD2 on 6 matching bases. The sequence came from a girl aged 10 to 17 with multiple sclerosis. Sequenced material: blood. The CDR3 DNA reads as TGCGCCAGCGGCCCAACGGGGGTAGGAAGGGAGCAGTACTTC. It encodes CASGPTGVGREQYF.